The sequence of this TCR beta chain was determined in a study of OX40 agonist ivuxolimab in advanced cancers. As for the study in general: Ivuxolimab is a fully human IgG2 antibody that activates OX40 (CD134). Of mixed ages from about 20 to 90 and averaging about 65 years, the group was roughly 85% male.

Points from the study as a whole: Among some nonresponders, normalized T-cell clonal expansion was also low.

Worth noting for this clone: No antigen is known for it.

Using immunoSEQ multiplex PCR, the repertoire was profiled, and TCRdb retains in-frame clones only, with some absent. The sample lists 55,000 to 75,000 clones, about four fifths occurring once. V gave up 0 bases and J gave up 2 bases, with 7 bases separating them. The CDR3 totals 14 residues. Germline V gene data show CDR1 as ENHRY and CDR2 as SYGVKD. This specimen was CD4+ or CD8+ T cells sorted from blood, taken in a trial of the OX40 agonist ivuxolimab. This TCR was recovered from an adult with an advanced solid tumor such as melanoma, head and neck, liver or kidney cancer. The chain links TRBV10-3 to TRBJ2-5; D might be TRBD2 (6 bases). As DNA, the CDR3 is TGTGCCATCAGTGAGTCGACTAGACAAGAGACCCAGTACTTC. Residues: CAISESTRQETQYF.